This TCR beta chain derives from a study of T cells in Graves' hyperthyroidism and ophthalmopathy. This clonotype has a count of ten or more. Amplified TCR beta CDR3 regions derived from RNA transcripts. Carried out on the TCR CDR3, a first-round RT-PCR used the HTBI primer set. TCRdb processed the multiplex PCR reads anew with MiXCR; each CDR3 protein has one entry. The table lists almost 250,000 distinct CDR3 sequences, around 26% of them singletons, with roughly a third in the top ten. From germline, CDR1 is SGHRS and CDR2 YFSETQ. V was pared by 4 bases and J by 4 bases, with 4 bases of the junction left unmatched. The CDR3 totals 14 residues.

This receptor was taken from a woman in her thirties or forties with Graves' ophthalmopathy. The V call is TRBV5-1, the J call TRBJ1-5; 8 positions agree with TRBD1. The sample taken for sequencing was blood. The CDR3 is CASSPGTGNQPQHF. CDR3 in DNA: TGCGCCAGCAGCCCCGGGACAGGAAATCAGCCCCAGCATTTT.